Listed here are 21 T cell receptor beta chains from one sample, sequenced in a study of CXCR3-negative and CXCR3-positive naive CD8 T cells. Each TRB cDNA library was prepared by 5' RACE (with UMI labels). TCRdb reprocessed the 5' RACE reads and keeps a single row for each CDR3 protein, giving no DNA. The listing contains 75,000 to 100,000 distinct CDR3 sequences. Material: naive CXCR3- CD8+ T cells from blood. Stated subset: CD45RO-CCR7+CD27+CD95- naive CD8+ T cells lacking CXCR3 (TNR3-). These receptors all come from a human donor in good health. Some clones in this sample may be carry-over from other donors' samples.

The chain recombines TRBV28 with TRBJ2-7. Looked up from germline, CDR1 is MDHEN and CDR2 is SYDVKM. There are 11 residues in the CDR3. This chain's CDR3 is CASSESYEQYF.

V gene TRBV5-6 combines with J gene TRBJ2-4; TCRdb reports TRBD1, a call that lacks DNA to check it against. CDR3 length equals 14 residues. Germline V gene data show CDR1 as SGHDT and CDR2 as YYEEEE. CDR3: CASSVQGVVNIQYF.

The chain recombines TRBV20-1 with TRBJ2-7. Germline V lookup: CDR1 DFQATT, CDR2 SNEGSKA (reference sequence). This CDR3 has 15 amino acids. The CDR3 here is CSARDLLAVFDEQYF.

The gene calls are TRBV6-5 and TRBJ2-7. The V gene's germline CDR1 is MNHEY and CDR2 SVGAGI. This CDR3 contains 11 residues. CDR3 region: CASISGYEQYF.

This chain links TRBV5-1 with TRBJ2-7; TCRdb calls TRBD1, which cannot be checked without DNA. The length of the CDR3 is 12 residues. Germline CDR1 is SGHRS and CDR2 is YFSETQ. The CDR3 sequence: CASSQTGYEQYF.

The J gene is TRBJ1-6, the V gene TRBV5-6. Germline V gives CDR1 SGHDT, CDR2 YYEEEE. The CDR3 has 12 residues. The CDR3 spells CASSGSNSPLHF.

This chain uses TRBV11-2 with TRBJ2-5; TCRdb gives TRBD2 as the D gene, but with no DNA this cannot be confirmed. Germline V gene lookup returns CDR1 SGHAT and CDR2 FQNNGV. CDR3 length equals 16 residues. CDR3 amino acids: CASSPWRAGEQETQYF.

The chain joins TRBV28 to TRBJ2-2; absent DNA, TCRdb's TRBD2 call cannot be checked. In germline, CDR1 is MDHEN, CDR2 SYDVKM. There are 16 residues in the CDR3. The chain's CDR3 is CASSPGTSGNTGELFF.

V gene TRBV29-1 combines with J gene TRBJ2-3; there is no DNA to check the TCRdb D call of TRBD2. Germline V gene sequence: CDR1 SQVTM, CDR2 ANQGSEA. CDR3 length: 18 amino acids. CDR3 in amino acids: CSVEDQDSGEQYTDTQYF.

The chain combines TRBV5-1 with TRBJ2-3; TCRdb indicates TRBD1, and absent DNA this call remains unverified. The CDR3 has 13 residues. Germline CDR1 and CDR2: SGHRS and YFSETQ. CDR3 residues: CASTGQNPDTQYF.

This chain connects TRBV7-6 to TRBJ1-2. CDR3 length: 17 residues. Germline lookup yields CDR1 SGHVS and CDR2 FNYEAQ. CDR3 protein: CASSPSLFGDWSYGYTF.

V and J are TRBV20-1 and TRBJ2-7; there is no DNA to check the TCRdb D call of TRBD1. This CDR3 region has 16 residues. Germline CDR1 is DFQATT and CDR2 is SNEGSKA (reference sequence). The CDR3 spells CSARDPLGTGTYEQYF.

The gene calls are TRBV6-5 and TRBJ2-7; TCRdb's assignment of TRBD2 cannot be checked, as there is no DNA. The CDR3 extends over 15 amino acids. In germline, CDR1 is MNHEY, CDR2 SVGAGI. The CDR3 reads CASSYTTSGGLEQYF.

The V call is TRBV7-9, the J call TRBJ2-7; TCRdb names TRBD1, which stays unverified in the absence of DNA. Germline loops: CDR1 SEHNR, CDR2 FQNEAQ (reference sequence). The length of the CDR3 is 12 residues. This chain's CDR3 is CAYDGGTYEQYF.

The rearrangement links TRBV29-1 to TRBJ2-1; TCRdb lists TRBD1, though no DNA is available to test this call. The CDR3 contains 15 residues. The germline CDR1 and CDR2 sequences are SQVTM and ANQGSEA. The CDR3 region is CSVLGSGPSYNEQFF.

V is TRBV7-7 and J is TRBJ2-5; TCRdb names TRBD1, which stays unverified in the absence of DNA. Germline values: CDR1 SSHAT, CDR2 FNYEAQ (reference sequence). The length of the CDR3 is 14 residues. CDR3 loop: CASSLEPGAETQYF. Full variable domain (outside the CDR3, taken from reference TRBV7-7 and TRBJ2-5): GAGVSQSPRYKVTKRGQDVTLRCDPISSHATLYWYQQALGQGPEFLTYFNYEAQPDKSGLPSDRFSAERPEGSISTLTIQRTEQRDSAMYRCASSLEPGAETQYFGPGTRLLVL.

J is TRBJ2-5 and V is TRBV14; TCRdb's assignment of TRBD1 cannot be checked, as there is no DNA. There are 15 residues in the CDR3. CDR1 and CDR2 from the germline V gene are SGHDN and FVKESK. The CDR3 region is CASSPTPTGLETQYF.

This sequence joins TRBV29-1 and TRBJ1-3; TCRdb's assignment of TRBD1 cannot be checked, as there is no DNA. The length of the CDR3 is 17 residues. Germline V CDR1 and CDR2: SQVTM, ANQGSEA. The chain's CDR3 is CSVEDSGQGAFGDTIYF.

The chain recombines TRBV7-9 with TRBJ2-7; TCRdb's D gene call, TRBD1, goes unchecked for lack of DNA. Germline CDR1 reads SEHNR; CDR2 reads FQNEAQ (reference sequence). The CDR3 consists of 13 residues. Here the CDR3 reads CASSGGRYYEQYF.

The CDR3 sequence is CASSESETVTTGGQPQHF. The V and J genes are TRBV10-1 and TRBJ1-5; the TRBD1 assignment by TCRdb is unverifiable without DNA. CDR1 and CDR2 (germline): WNHNN, SYGVQD (reference sequence). The CDR3 is 18 amino acids.

The chain has TRBV15 and TRBJ2-7; the TRBD1 assignment by TCRdb is unverifiable without DNA. Germline lookup yields CDR1 LNHNV and CDR2 YYDKDF (reference sequence). The CDR3 has 16 amino acids. The CDR3 reads CATSGGGPTGIYEQYF.